The 23 T cell receptor beta chains reported below all come from one sample, sequenced in a study of blood T cell repertoires in COVID-19. Method: immunoSEQ multiplex PCR; TCRdb's copy keeps in-frame clones and lacks some. The data contain roughly 400,000 clones, around nine tenths of them singletons. Material: PBMCs or T cells enriched from blood (not recorded which). These receptors were collected from a woman between 45 and 65 years old who had recovered from COVID-19.

V and J are TRBV5-4 and TRBJ1-6, with unresolved D. The ends were cut back, 5 bases at V and 8 bases at J, with 20 bases in the middle. This CDR3 contains 16 residues. Germline values: CDR1 SGHNT, CDR2 YYREEE (reference sequence). The CDR3 DNA reads TGTGCCAGCAGACGAGGGATGCCGAGAGATTATTCACCCCTCCACTTT. It translates to CASRRGMPRDYSPLHF.

The chain combines TRBV11-3 with TRBJ1-1; a possible D gene is TRBD1 (6 bases). V was cut by 5 bases and J by 5 bases, with 12 bases left in between. Germline V gene lookup returns CDR1 SGHNT and CDR2 YENEEA. The CDR3 totals 13 residues. CDR3 nucleotide sequence: TGTGCCAGCAGCCGGGAAGGGGGTACTGAAGCTTTCTTT. It translates to CASSREGGTEAFF.

The chain employs TRBV10-2 and TRBJ2-3, with 9 bases that match TRBD2. The CDR3 totals 18 residues. Germline assignment: CDR1 WSHSY and CDR2 SAAADI. J gave up 2 bases and V 0 bases, and 9 bases lay outside the gene matches. CDR3 loop: CASSESPGLAGPTDTQYF. The CDR3 nucleotides are TGCGCCAGCAGTGAGTCCCCAGGCCTAGCGGGGCCCACAGATACGCAGTATTTT.

The rearrangement uses TRBV30 and TRBJ1-5; D remains unclear. The V gene's germline CDR1 is GTSNPN and CDR2 SVGIG (reference sequence). The ends were cut back, 5 bases at V and 4 bases at J, with 12 bases in the middle. The CDR3 contains 13 residues. In nucleotides, the CDR3 is TGTGCCTGGGCCCGGCAGGCTAATCAGCCCCAGCATTTT. Its translation is CAWARQANQPQHF.

The chain couples TRBV3-1 (or the pseudogene TRBV3-2) to TRBJ2-6; 10 bases are a match to TRBD1. The trim removed 2 bases at V and 1 base at J, leaving 8 bases unmatched. CDR3 size: 19 residues. From germline, CDR1 is LGHDT and CDR2 YNNKEL (reference sequence). Here the CDR3 DNA reads TGTGCCAGCAGCCAACCATCGGGACAGGGGTATTCTGGGGCCAACGTCCTGACTTTC. This codes for CASSQPSGQGYSGANVLTF.

This sequence joins TRBV9 and TRBJ1-6; D gene unclear. This CDR3 is 16 amino acids long. Trimming removed 4 bases from V and 9 bases from J, with 20 bases in between. CDR1 and CDR2 from the germline V gene are SGDLS and YYNGEE. In nucleotides, the CDR3 is TGTGCCAGCAGCTCAGGATGGGGAGGTGGAGGTTCACCCCTCCACTTT. This gives the protein CASSSGWGGGGSPLHF. Using reference TRBV9 and TRBJ1-6 for the parts outside the CDR3, the full variable domain is DSGVTQTPKHLITATGQRVTLRCSPRSGDLSVYWYQQSLDQGLQFLIQYYNGEERAKGNILERFSAQQFPDLHSELNLSSLELGDSALYFCASSSGWGGGGSPLHFGNGTRLTVT.

This sequence joins TRBV28 and TRBJ1-4; a weak D match, TRBD1 (6 bases). Germline loops: CDR1 MDHEN, CDR2 SYDVKM. CDR3 size: 17 residues. Trimming left V 1 base short and J 6 bases short, with 18 bases between. In DNA, the CDR3 is TGTGCCAGCAGTTTATACCCCAAGGGCAGGGGACATGAAAAACTGTTTTTT. Its translation: CASSLYPKGRGHEKLFF.

The chain combines TRBV19 with TRBJ1-4; TRBD1 matches at 7 bases. The CDR3 runs to 13 residues. V was clipped by 10 bases and J by 6 bases; unmatched bases: 8. The germline V gene has CDR1 LNHDA and CDR2 SQIVND (reference sequence). The CDR3 DNA reads TGTGCCACCCAACCCGGGACAGATGAAAAACTGTTTTTT. This gives the protein CATQPGTDEKLFF.

The chain links TRBV4-3 to TRBJ2-7; 8 bases are shared with TRBD1. Germline loops: CDR1 LGHNA, CDR2 YSLEER. The CDR3 runs 15 residues. V shed 0 bases and J 4 bases; nucleotides not matched to a gene: 5. Here the CDR3 DNA reads TGCGCCAGCAGCCAAGACCCAGGGGGCAGGTACGAGCAGTACTTC. It specifies CASSQDPGGRYEQYF.

This clone was seen just once. The CDR3: CASSHRQGGDYGYTF. The CDR3 DNA sequence: TGTGCCAGCAGCCACAGACAGGGGGGTGACTATGGCTACACCTTC. The chain carries TRBV7-2 and TRBJ1-2; 9 bases agree with TRBD1. This CDR3 comprises 15 residues. V shed 5 bases and J 3 bases; nucleotides not matched to a gene: 7. CDR1 SGHTA and CDR2 FQGNSA come from the germline V gene.

The chain uses TRBV18 and TRBJ2-3, with D perhaps matching TRBD2 (6 bases). Per the germline V gene, CDR1 is KGHSH and CDR2 is LQKENI. Trimming left V 8 bases short and J 3 bases short, with 12 bases between. This CDR3 region has 13 residues. The CDR3 DNA reads TGTGCCAGCACCCGGGACTTTACAGATACGCAGTATTTT. Its translation is CASTRDFTDTQYF.

The chain couples TRBV28 to TRBJ2-5; 8 bases are shared with TRBD1. Per the germline V gene, CDR1 is MDHEN and CDR2 is SYDVKM. V was clipped by 3 bases and J by 4 bases; unmatched bases: 7. The CDR3 is made up of 15 amino acids. CDR3 bases: TGTGCCAGCAGTTTCTACGTCAGGGGGCTAGAGACCCAGTACTTC. Translating it yields CASSFYVRGLETQYF.

V usage is TRBV5-1 and J usage is TRBJ1-5; TRBD1 matches at 8 bases. Trimming at V came to 0 bases and at J to 7 bases, leaving 3 bases not matched to a gene. Per germline, CDR1 SGHRS and CDR2 YFSETQ. CDR3 size: 14 residues. The CDR3 bases are TGCGCCAGCAGCTTGGCAGGGGGCGGGCAGCCCCAGCATTTT. Protein product: CASSLAGGGQPQHF.

The chain employs TRBV29-1 and TRBJ1-3; no clear D. Between the trimmed V and J ends, which lost 4 bases and 0 bases, there was a span of 7 bases. Germline V gene sequence: CDR1 SQVTM, CDR2 ANQGSEA. The CDR3 runs 13 residues. The CDR3 spells CSVGQTSGNTIYF. The CDR3, as DNA: TGCAGCGTTGGACAAACCTCTGGAAACACCATATATTTT. Looking up the rest from reference TRBV29-1 and TRBJ1-3 gives the full variable domain: SAVISQKPSRDICQRGTSLTIQCQVDSQVTMMFWYRQQPGQSLTLIATANQGSEATYESGFVIDKFPISRPNLTFSTLTVSNMSPEDSSIYLCSVGQTSGNTIYFGEGSWLTVV.

Only one count was recorded for this clone. The chain is built from TRBV23-1 and TRBJ1-5, with D possibly being TRBD1 (5 bases). TRBV23-1 is assigned to the ORF class and has an uncertain function. This CDR3 contains 18 residues. V lost 8 bases and J lost 0, with 23 bases in between. As DNA, the CDR3 is TGCGCCAGCGGACTACTGACGCCCCAGACAGTTAGCAATCAGCCCCAGCATTTT. Protein sequence: CASGLLTPQTVSNQPQHF.

The chain employs TRBV5-1 and TRBJ1-1; D may be TRBD1 (5 bases). V was cut by 4 bases and J by 6 bases, with 19 bases left in between. Germline V lookup: CDR1 SGHRS, CDR2 YFSETQ. The CDR3 spans 15 residues. This CDR3 reads CASSGGAGDVPEAFF. The CDR3 DNA is TGCGCCAGCAGCGGCGGGGCGGGGGATGTTCCTGAAGCTTTCTTT.

This chain links TRBV4-3 with TRBJ1-5; D remains ambiguous. The V gene lost 0 bases and the J gene lost 0 bases, with 3 bases spanning the gap. CDR1 and CDR2 from the germline V gene are LGHNA and YSLEER. The CDR3 extends over 14 amino acids. As DNA, the CDR3 is TGCGCCAGCAGCCAAGATAATAGCAATCAGCCCCAGCATTTT. The encoded protein is CASSQDNSNQPQHF.

This clone was counted many times. Germline and junction disagree at one end, which may indicate a read error. The J gene is TRBJ2-5, the V gene TRBV7-7; TRBD2 is a possible D gene (7 bases). There are 15 residues in the CDR3. CDR1 is SSHAT and CDR2 is FNYEAQ in the germline V gene (reference sequence). CDR3 amino acids: CASSTGRGNQETQYF. The CDR3 DNA sequence: TGTGCTAGCAGCACAGGGAGGGGGAACCAAGAGACCCAGTACTTC.

The chain carries TRBV18 and TRBJ1-2, with 11 bases fitting TRBD1. V was pared by 6 bases and J by 3 bases, with 12 bases of the junction left unmatched. This CDR3 spans 17 amino acids. From germline, CDR1 is KGHSH and CDR2 LQKENI. This CDR3 reads CASSPLGTGGDHYGYTF. The CDR3 coding sequence is TGTGCCAGCTCGCCTCTCGGGACAGGGGGTGATCACTATGGCTACACCTTC.

As DNA, the CDR3 is TGTGCCAGCAGCCAAGATCTTACAGGGGGCTACGAGCAGTACTTC. Encoded protein: CASSQDLTGGYEQYF. This sequence joins TRBV3-1 (or the pseudogene TRBV3-2) and TRBJ2-7; 8 bases map to TRBD1. The CDR3 is 15 residues long. The trim removed 0 bases at V and 3 bases at J, leaving 4 bases unmatched. The germline gives CDR1 LGHDT, CDR2 YNNKEL (reference sequence).

The chain couples TRBV6-5 to TRBJ1-1; 7 nucleotides match TRBD1. CDR3 length equals 13 residues. V was clipped by 2 bases and J by 4 bases; unmatched bases: 1. Germline-derived CDR1 and CDR2 are MNHEY and SVGAGI. CDR3 bases: TGTGCCAGCAGTTACGACAGGGCCACTGAAGCTTTCTTT. It specifies CASSYDRATEAFF.

This chain connects TRBV28 to TRBJ1-5; D may be TRBD1 (5 bases). The CDR3 is 15 residues long. The germline V and J ends were trimmed by 1 base and 6 bases, with 13 bases remaining between them. Germline CDR1 reads MDHEN; CDR2 reads SYDVKM. The CDR3: CASSLSLAGTQPQHF. The CDR3 nucleotides are TGTGCCAGCAGTTTATCTTTAGCGGGGACTCAGCCCCAGCATTTT.

V usage is TRBV7-2 and J usage is TRBJ1-5; 8 bases are shared with TRBD1. The germline gives CDR1 SGHTA, CDR2 FQGNSA. The CDR3 spans 16 residues. With 1 base clipped from V and 0 bases from J, the junction kept 2 bases outside the gene matches. The CDR3 spells CASSLEGQDSNQPQHF. The CDR3 DNA follows: TGTGCCAGCAGCTTAGAGGGACAGGATAGCAATCAGCCCCAGCATTTT.